This TCR beta chain comes out of a study of regulatory T cells. For this clone: The target antigen is unknown.

Findings of the study overall: In CD3G-deficient patients, conventional CD4+ T cells were enriched for hydrophobic CDR3 residues at positions 6 and 7. Regulatory T cells showed the strongest V-J pair restriction and V/J gene skewing among patient repertoires.

Autoimmunity was present in every CD3G-deficient patient, worse in two. Patients, 2 to 39 years old, had expanded memory T-cell proportions. Regulatory (CD25-high CD127-low) and conventional (CD25-low CD127-high) CD4+ T cells were sorted separately. CDR1 and CDR2 (germline): MNHNS, SASEGT. The CDR3 extends over 16 amino acids. The V end lost 4 bases, the J end lost 1 base, and 11 bases lay between the germline ends. The PCR used 52 TRBV and 13 TRBJ primers. The protocol was immunoSEQ multiplex PCR, while the TCRdb copy is restricted to in-frame clones and leaves out a portion. The sample records 32,000 or so clones, around 92% being singletons.

The genes are TRBV6-1 and TRBJ2-6; possibly TRBD1 for D (5 bases). The sequenced material came from conventional CD4+ T cells sorted from blood. This clonotype originated in a person aged 18 to 29 with CD3G deficiency. The DNA for the CDR3 is TGTGCCAGCAGTGCGGCAGGGCAATCTGGGGCCAACGTCCTGACTTTC. It codes for CASSAAGQSGANVLTF.